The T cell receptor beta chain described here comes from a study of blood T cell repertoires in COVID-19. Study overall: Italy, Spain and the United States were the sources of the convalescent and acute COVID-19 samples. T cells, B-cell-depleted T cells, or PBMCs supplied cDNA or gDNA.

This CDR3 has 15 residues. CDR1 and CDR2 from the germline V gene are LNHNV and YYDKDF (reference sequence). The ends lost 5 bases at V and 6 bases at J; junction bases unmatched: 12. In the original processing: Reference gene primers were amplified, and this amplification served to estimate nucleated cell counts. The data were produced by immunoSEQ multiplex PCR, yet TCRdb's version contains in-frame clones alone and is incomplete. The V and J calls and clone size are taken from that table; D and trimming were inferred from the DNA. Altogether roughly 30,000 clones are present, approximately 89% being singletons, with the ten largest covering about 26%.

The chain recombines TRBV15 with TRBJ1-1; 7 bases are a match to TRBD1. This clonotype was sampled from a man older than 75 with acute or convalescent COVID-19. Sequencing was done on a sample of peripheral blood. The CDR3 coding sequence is TGTGCCACCAGCGCCCTAAGACAGGGCGGGGCTGAAGCTTTCTTT. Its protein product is CATSALRQGGAEAFF.